This T cell receptor beta chain was identified in a study of cytomegalovirus exposure and HLA in healthy donors. The V segment lost 8 bases and the J segment 4 bases; nucleotides outside the gene matches: 6. Germline CDR1 is SQVTM and CDR2 is ANQGSEA. The CDR3 consists of 12 residues. This clone was observed a few times. Its specificity is unknown. Broader study findings: Later on, a genetic analysis was performed. It linked a missense variant in DCLRE1C with V- and J-gene trimming of TCR beta. Across all donors, roughly uniform sequencing depth was an assumption of the presence/absence analyses. Information on immune exposure was restricted to one variable (CMV serostatus). Sequencing likely produced, as an artifact, a cluster of highly shared sequence variants.

PCR used 60 Vbeta primers and 13 Jbeta primers. The assay was immunoSEQ multiplex PCR, and TCRdb's table has in-frame clones only and misses some. Among approximately 100,000 clones, about 74% were seen once, and the ten largest hold roughly 1.8%. This chain links TRBV29-1 with TRBJ1-1; TRBD1 matches at 8 bases. The clonotype comes from a male donor in good health and CMV-seronegative. Material: PBMCs. The chain's CDR3 is CSYRTGITEAFF. CDR3 nucleotide sequence: TGCAGCTATCGGACAGGGATCACTGAAGCTTTCTTT.